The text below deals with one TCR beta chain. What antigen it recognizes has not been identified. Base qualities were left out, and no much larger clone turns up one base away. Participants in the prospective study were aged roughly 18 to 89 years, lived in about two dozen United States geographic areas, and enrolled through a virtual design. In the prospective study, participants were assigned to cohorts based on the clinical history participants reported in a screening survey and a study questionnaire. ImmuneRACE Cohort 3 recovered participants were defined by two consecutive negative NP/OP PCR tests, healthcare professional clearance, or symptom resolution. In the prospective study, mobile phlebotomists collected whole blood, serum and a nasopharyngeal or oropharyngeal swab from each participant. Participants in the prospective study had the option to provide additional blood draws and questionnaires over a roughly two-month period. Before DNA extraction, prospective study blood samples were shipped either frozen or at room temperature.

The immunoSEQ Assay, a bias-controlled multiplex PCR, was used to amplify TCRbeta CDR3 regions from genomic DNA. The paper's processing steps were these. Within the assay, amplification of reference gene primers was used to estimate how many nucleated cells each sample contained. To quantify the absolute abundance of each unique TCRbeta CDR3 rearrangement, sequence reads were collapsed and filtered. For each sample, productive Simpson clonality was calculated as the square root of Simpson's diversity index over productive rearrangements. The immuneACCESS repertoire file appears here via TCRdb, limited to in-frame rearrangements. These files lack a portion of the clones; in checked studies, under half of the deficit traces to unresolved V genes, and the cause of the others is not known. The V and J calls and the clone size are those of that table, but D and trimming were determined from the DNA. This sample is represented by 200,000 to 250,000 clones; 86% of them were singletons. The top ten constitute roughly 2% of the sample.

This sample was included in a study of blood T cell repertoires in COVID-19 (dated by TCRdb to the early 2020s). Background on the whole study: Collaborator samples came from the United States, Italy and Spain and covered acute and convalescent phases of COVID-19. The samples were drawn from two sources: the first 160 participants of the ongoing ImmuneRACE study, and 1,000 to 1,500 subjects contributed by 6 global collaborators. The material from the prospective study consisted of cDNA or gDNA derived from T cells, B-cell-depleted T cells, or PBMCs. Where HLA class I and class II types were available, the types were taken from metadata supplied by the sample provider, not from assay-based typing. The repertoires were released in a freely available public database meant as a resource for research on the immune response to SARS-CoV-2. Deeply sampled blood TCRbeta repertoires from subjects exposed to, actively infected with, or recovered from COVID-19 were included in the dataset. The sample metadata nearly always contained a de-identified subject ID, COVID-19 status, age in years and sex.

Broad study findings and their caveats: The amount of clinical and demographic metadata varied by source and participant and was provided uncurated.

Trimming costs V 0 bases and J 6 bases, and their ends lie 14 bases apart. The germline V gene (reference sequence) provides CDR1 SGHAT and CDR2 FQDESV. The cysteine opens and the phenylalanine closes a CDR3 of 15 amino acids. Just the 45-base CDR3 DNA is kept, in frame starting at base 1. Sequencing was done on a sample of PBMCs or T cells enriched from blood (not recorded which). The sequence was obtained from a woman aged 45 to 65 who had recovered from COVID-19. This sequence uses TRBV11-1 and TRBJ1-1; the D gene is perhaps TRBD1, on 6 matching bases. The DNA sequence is TGTGCCAGCAGCTTAGCTCAGGGACATTTGGCTGAAGCTTTCTTT. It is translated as CASSLAQGHLAEAFF.